The present T cell receptor beta chain was sequenced within a study of blood T cell repertoires in COVID-19. This CDR3 has 14 residues. V gave up 3 bases and J gave up 7 bases; unmatched junction bases: 7. Germline values: CDR1 SGHNT, CDR2 YYREEE (reference sequence). Some clones are missing from TCRdb's copy, which holds only in-frame ones; the method was immunoSEQ multiplex PCR. The sample carries 180,000 or so clones, approximately 83% recorded once. This clone came up once. The sequenced sample consisted of peripheral blood. The rearrangement links TRBV5-4 to TRBJ1-5; the match to TRBD1 covers 7 bases. The TCR comes from a man aged 55 to 70 with acute or convalescent COVID-19. Here the CDR3 reads CASSSQGIGQPQHF. In DNA, the CDR3 is TGTGCCAGCAGCTCACAGGGGATCGGGCAGCCCCAGCATTTT.